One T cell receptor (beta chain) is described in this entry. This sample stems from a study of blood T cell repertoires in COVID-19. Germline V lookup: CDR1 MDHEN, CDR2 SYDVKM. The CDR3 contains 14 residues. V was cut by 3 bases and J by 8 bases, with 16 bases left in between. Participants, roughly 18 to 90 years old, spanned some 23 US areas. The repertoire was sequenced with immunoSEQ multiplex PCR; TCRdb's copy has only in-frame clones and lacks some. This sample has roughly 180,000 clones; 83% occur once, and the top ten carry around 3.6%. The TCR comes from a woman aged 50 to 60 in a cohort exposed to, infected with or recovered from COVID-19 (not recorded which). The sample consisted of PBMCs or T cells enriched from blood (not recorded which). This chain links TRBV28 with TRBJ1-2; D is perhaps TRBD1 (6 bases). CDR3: CASSFLQGRVGYTF. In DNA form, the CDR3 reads TGTGCCAGCAGTTTCTTACAGGGCAGAGTAGGCTACACCTTC.